This passage covers 21 T cell receptor beta chains from one sample sequenced in a study of T cells after yellow fever vaccination. TCRdb called the 5' RACE reads again in MiXCR, with one record for every CDR3 protein. Among about 320,000 distinct CDR3 sequences listed, about 10% were seen once. The source was CD4+ T cells sorted from PBMCs, collected 45 days after the yellow fever booster vaccination. These receptors originate from a man aged 18 to 35 who received the YFV17D yellow fever vaccine.

CDR3 nucleotides: TGTGCCAGCAGCTTACTGGCGGGTTCACCCCTCCACTTT. This translates into CASSLLAGSPLHF. This sequence joins TRBV7-2 and TRBJ1-6, with D uncertain. This CDR3 is built from 13 residues. Trimming left V 2 bases short and J 9 bases short, with 8 bases between. Germline V gene sequence: CDR1 SGHTA, CDR2 FQGNSA.

The chain links TRBV20-1 to TRBJ1-1, with TRBD1 identical over 8 bases. V lost 3 bases to trimming and J lost 1 base; unmatched junction nucleotides: 1. The CDR3 totals 13 residues. Germline V gene lookup returns CDR1 DFQATT and CDR2 SNEGSKA (reference sequence). The CDR3 is CSASQGANTEAFF. The CDR3 nucleotides are TGCAGTGCTAGTCAGGGGGCGAACACTGAAGCTTTCTTT.

This chain joins TRBV12-5 and TRBJ1-1; D is unclear. Germline values: CDR1 LGHNT, CDR2 FRNRAP. V was clipped by 0 bases and J by 3 bases, with 11 bases between them. The length of the CDR3 is 15 residues. Here the CDR3 DNA reads TGTGCTAGTGGTTTGGTACTGGGAAAGGACACTGAAGCTTTCTTT. It specifies CASGLVLGKDTEAFF.

The CDR3, as DNA: TGTGCCAGCAGTACCCAGCGCAATCAGCCCCAGCATTTT. Its translation: CASSTQRNQPQHF. The chain has TRBV12-3 or TRBV12-4 and TRBJ1-5; D uncertain. Trimming pared 5 bases from V and 2 bases from J, leaving 7 bases between. This CDR3 spans 13 amino acids.

The CDR3 DNA reads TGTGCCAGCAGCCAACAACTAGCGGGGGGCGCAGATACGCAGTATTTT. Translation: CASSQQLAGGADTQYF. The V gene is TRBV11-3, the J gene TRBJ2-3; TRBD2 agrees at 12 bases. CDR3 length: 16 residues. Trimming removed 5 bases from V and 4 bases from J; junction bases left unmatched: 7. Germline loops: CDR1 SGHNT, CDR2 YENEEA.

The table lists this clonotype with a few counts. CDR3 residues: CASSPQSTGLVTEAFF. Here the CDR3 DNA reads TGTGCCAGCTCACCACAGTCCACAGGGTTGGTAACTGAAGCTTTCTTT. This chain connects TRBV18 to TRBJ1-1; D is perhaps TRBD1 (6 bases). The germline CDR1 and CDR2 sequences are KGHSH and LQKENI. This CDR3 has 16 residues. V lost 1 base and J lost 5, with 17 bases in between.

In its sample, this clonotype was seen a few times. The chain links TRBV24-1 to TRBJ2-5; weak D call: TRBD2 (6 bases). V was clipped by 4 bases and J by 1 base, with 6 bases between them. Germline V gene sequence: CDR1 KGHDR, CDR2 SFDVKD. This CDR3 comprises 13 residues. The chain's CDR3 is CATSDGGQETQYF. The CDR3, as DNA: TGTGCCACCAGTGACGGGGGCCAAGAGACCCAGTACTTC.

This clonotype occurred a few times. J is TRBJ1-6 and V is TRBV6-1, with TRBD1 matching 7 bases. CDR1 is MNHNS and CDR2 is SASEGT in the germline V gene. J was trimmed by 10 bases and V by 4 bases; bases with no gene match: 4. CDR3 length: 13 residues. The CDR3, as DNA: TGTGCCAGCAGTGGAACAGGGGAATCACCCCTCCACTTT. Encoded protein: CASSGTGESPLHF.

In its sample, this clonotype was seen many times. The chain combines TRBV7-9 with TRBJ1-3; D gene ambiguous. CDR3 size: 15 residues. Deletions cut 3 bases from V and 7 bases from J, with 16 bases between. Germline loops: CDR1 SEHNR, CDR2 FQNEAQ (reference sequence). The CDR3 region has the DNA TGTGCCAGCAGCTTTTCTGGCCCGGATTCTAACACCATATATTTT. It specifies CASSFSGPDSNTIYF.

The rearrangement links TRBV5-4 to TRBJ2-3; TRBD2 matches at 9 bases. Trimming removed 9 bases from V and 8 bases from J; junction bases left unmatched: 10. The CDR3 totals 13 residues. Germline V gene lookup returns CDR1 SGHNT and CDR2 YYREEE (reference sequence). CDR3 sequence (DNA): TGTGCCATCCCTGAAGGAGCGGGAGGTACGCAGTATTTT. Translation gives CAIPEGAGGTQYF.

This clonotype was recorded a few times. This chain joins TRBV19 and TRBJ1-3; no clear D gene. This CDR3 comprises 13 residues. Germline V gene data show CDR1 as LNHDA and CDR2 as SQIVND (reference sequence). V was cut by 6 bases and J by 2 bases, with 8 bases left in between. CDR3 in DNA: TGTGCCAGTAGCCAGAGGGCTGGAAACACCATATATTTT. It specifies CASSQRAGNTIYF.

The chain uses TRBV2 and TRBJ1-2; D call uncertain. V shed 7 bases and J shed 0 bases, with 15 bases lying between them. The CDR3 has 15 amino acids. Germline V CDR1 and CDR2: SNHLY, FYNNEI. The CDR3 coding sequence is TGTGCCAGCACCGTGAGAGGGATTTCTAACTATGGCTACACCTTC. Encoded protein: CASTVRGISNYGYTF. Variable domain in full (rest from reference TRBV2 and TRBJ1-2): EPEVTQTPSHQVTQMGQEVILRCVPISNHLYFYWYRQILGQKVEFLVSFYNNEISEKSEIFDDQFSVERPDGSNFTLKIRSTKLEDSAMYFCASTVRGISNYGYTFGSGTRLTVV.

This clonotype was observed a few times. The rearrangement uses TRBV18 and TRBJ2-4; 10 bases are a match to TRBD2. The CDR3 is 17 amino acids. V was pared by 3 bases and J by 0 bases, with 5 bases of the junction left unmatched. CDR1 and CDR2 (germline): KGHSH, LQKENI. In nucleotides, the CDR3 is TGTGCCAGCTCACCTCTAGCGGGGGTGGGAGCCAAAAACATTCAGTACTTC. Protein sequence: CASSPLAGVGAKNIQYF.

The chain links TRBV6-1 to TRBJ1-1, with no clear D. V lost 6 bases, J lost 4 bases, and 6 bases lay in between. The CDR3 has 11 residues. The germline V gene encodes CDR1 MNHNS and CDR2 SASEGT. CDR3 DNA sequence: TGTGCCAGCAGGAAGGTCACTGAAGCTTTCTTT. Amino acid sequence: CASRKVTEAFF.

This clonotype occurred a few times. The chain joins TRBV5-1 to TRBJ1-2; no reliable D call. Between the trimmed V and J ends, which lost 0 bases and 3 bases, there was a span of 9 bases. The CDR3 spans 14 residues. Germline V gene lookup returns CDR1 SGHRS and CDR2 YFSETQ. The CDR3 spells CASSLGPDYYGYTF. In DNA, the CDR3 is TGCGCCAGCAGCTTGGGACCTGATTACTATGGCTACACCTTC.

This clonotype occurred a few times. The chain combines TRBV20-1 with TRBJ2-3; D is perhaps TRBD1 (6 bases). The V and J ends lost 4 bases and 5 bases respectively, with 10 bases between them. Germline V lookup: CDR1 DFQATT, CDR2 SNEGSKA (reference sequence). CDR3 length: 12 amino acids. CDR3: CSATQGKDTQYF. The CDR3, as DNA: TGCAGTGCTACACAGGGCAAAGATACGCAGTATTTT.

The V and J genes are TRBV6-6 and TRBJ2-6; D possibly corresponds to TRBD2 (5 bases). CDR1 is MNHNY, CDR2 SVGAGI, per germline (reference sequence). V shed 2 bases and J shed 0 bases, with 8 bases lying between them. CDR3 length equals 16 residues. CDR3: CASSYTGSSGANVLTF. The CDR3 DNA reads TGTGCCAGCAGTTACACGGGGAGCTCTGGGGCCAACGTCCTGACTTTC.

This clonotype has a handful of counts. The gene calls are TRBV15 and TRBJ1-6, with no clear D. The CDR3 spans 14 residues. Looked up from germline, CDR1 is LNHNV and CDR2 is YYDKDF (reference sequence). Trimming shortened V by 1 base and J by 9 bases, and 10 bases separated the two germline ends. In DNA, the CDR3 is TGTGCCACCAGCAGAGCAGTGGCCCTTTCACCCCTCCACTTT. Translated: CATSRAVALSPLHF.

This clonotype was observed a handful of times. The chain combines TRBV5-1 with TRBJ1-1; perhaps TRBD1 as D (5 bases). Looked up from germline, CDR1 is SGHRS and CDR2 is YFSETQ. This CDR3 comprises 13 residues. V was shortened by 8 bases and J by 0 bases, with 11 bases between the two germline ends. The CDR3 loop is CASRRGMNTEAFF. CDR3 sequence (DNA): TGCGCCAGTCGACGGGGGATGAACACTGAAGCTTTCTTT.

The chain recombines TRBV28 with TRBJ1-1; D is undetermined. CDR1 MDHEN and CDR2 SYDVKM come from the germline V gene. V was clipped by 9 bases and J by 0 bases, with 8 bases between them. There are 12 residues in the CDR3. CDR3 sequence reads: CASGEMNTEAFF. The CDR3 bases are TGTGCCAGTGGGGAGATGAACACTGAAGCTTTCTTT.

In its sample, this clonotype was seen a few times. This chain links TRBV5-4 with TRBJ1-3, with D perhaps TRBD1 (6 bases). The CDR3 is 14 residues long. Germline CDR1 reads SGHNT; CDR2 reads YYREEE (reference sequence). Trimming left V 4 bases short and J 7 bases short, with 15 bases between. CDR3 region: CASSAEQGMNTIYF. DNA of the CDR3: TGTGCCAGCAGCGCAGAGCAGGGGATGAACACCATATATTTT.